This T cell receptor beta chain emerged from a study of blood T cell repertoires in COVID-19. Study-level background: The analysed material was cDNA or gDNA that came from T cells, B-cell-depleted T cells, or PBMCs.

TCRdb keeps only in-frame clones here, not all; method: immunoSEQ multiplex PCR. The sample holds roughly 230,000 clones, roughly 83% seen once. In germline, CDR1 is SNHLY, CDR2 FYNNEI. V shed 8 bases and J 7 bases; nucleotides not matched to a gene: 5. The CDR3 sequence is 13 residues long. This chain joins TRBV2 and TRBJ1-6, with 7 nucleotides matching TRBD1. Specimen: peripheral blood. The sequence was collected from a woman in her forties or fifties with acute or convalescent COVID-19. In DNA, the CDR3 is TGTGCCAGCGATAGGGGGCGAAATTCACCCCTCCACTTT. Translated, it gives CASDRGRNSPLHF.